The sequence of this TCR beta chain was determined in a study of post-analysis software for immune sequencing data. Study context: Several disease courses (relapsing-remitting, secondary progressive and progressive-relapsing) of multiple sclerosis were included. Points from the study as a whole: Multiple sclerosis patients showed significantly lower normalized Chao1 diversity than controls did. Included in a set of about 5 TRBV segments more frequent in patients than controls were TRBV5-6, TRBV5-1 and TRBV20-1.

Only a few counts were recorded for this clonotype. Its antigen is unknown. Unique molecular identifiers tagged the TCR beta cDNA libraries. Each sample of roughly 0.9 to 11 million input T cells yielded roughly 0.5 million cDNA molecules, so each molecule approximated one T cell. From the PCR reads, TCRdb called clonotypes with MiXCR, one entry per CDR3 protein. The sample yields approximately 630,000 distinct CDR3 sequences, about 60% seen once. J gave up 4 bases and V 3 bases, and 8 bases lay outside the gene matches. The germline V gene has CDR1 MGHRA and CDR2 YSYEKL. CDR3 size: 17 residues. This receptor was taken from a girl aged 2 to 9 with multiple sclerosis. What was sequenced was blood. The chain joins TRBV4-1 to TRBJ2-3; 12 nucleotides align to TRBD2. Written as DNA, the CDR3 is TGCGCCAGCAGCCAGACTAGACTAGCGGGAGTCCCAGATACGCAGTATTTT. Protein: CASSQTRLAGVPDTQYF.